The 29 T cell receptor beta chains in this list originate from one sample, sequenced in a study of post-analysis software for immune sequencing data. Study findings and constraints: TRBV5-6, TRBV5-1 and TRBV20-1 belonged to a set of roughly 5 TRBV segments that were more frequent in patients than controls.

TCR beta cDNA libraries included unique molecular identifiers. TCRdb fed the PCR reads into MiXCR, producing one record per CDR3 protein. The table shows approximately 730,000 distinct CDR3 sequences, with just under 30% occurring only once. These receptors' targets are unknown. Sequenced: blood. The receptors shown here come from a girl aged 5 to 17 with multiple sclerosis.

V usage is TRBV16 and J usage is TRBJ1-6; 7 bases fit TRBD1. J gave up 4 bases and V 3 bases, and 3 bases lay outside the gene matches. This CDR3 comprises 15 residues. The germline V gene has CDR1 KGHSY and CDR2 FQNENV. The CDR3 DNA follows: TGTGCCAGCAGCCAGGGGACAGAGTATAATTCACCCCTCCACTTT. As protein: CASSQGTEYNSPLHF.

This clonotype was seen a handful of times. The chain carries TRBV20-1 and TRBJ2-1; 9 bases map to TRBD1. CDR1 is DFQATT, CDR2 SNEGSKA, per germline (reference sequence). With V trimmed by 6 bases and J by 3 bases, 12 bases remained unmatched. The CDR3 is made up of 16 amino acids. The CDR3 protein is CSAPGTGLADYNEQFF. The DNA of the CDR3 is TGCAGTGCCCCGGGGACAGGGCTAGCGGACTACAATGAGCAGTTCTTC.

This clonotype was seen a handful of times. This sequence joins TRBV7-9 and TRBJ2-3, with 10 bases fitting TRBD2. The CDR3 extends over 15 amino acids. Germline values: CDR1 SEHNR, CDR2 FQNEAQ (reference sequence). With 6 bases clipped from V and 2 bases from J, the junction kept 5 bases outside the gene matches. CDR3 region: CASRASGGNTDTQYF. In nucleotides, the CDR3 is TGTGCCAGCAGGGCTAGCGGGGGAAACACAGATACGCAGTATTTT.

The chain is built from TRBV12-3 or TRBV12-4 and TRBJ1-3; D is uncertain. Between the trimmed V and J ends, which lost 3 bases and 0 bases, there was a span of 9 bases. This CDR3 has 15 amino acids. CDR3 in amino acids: CASSFGSSSGNTIYF. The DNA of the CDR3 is TGTGCCAGCAGTTTCGGTAGCAGCTCTGGAAACACCATATATTTT.

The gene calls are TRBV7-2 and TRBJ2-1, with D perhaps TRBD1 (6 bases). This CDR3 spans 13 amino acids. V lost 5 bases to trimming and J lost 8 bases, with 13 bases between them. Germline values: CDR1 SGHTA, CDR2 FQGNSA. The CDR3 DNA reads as TGTGCCAGCAGCCCCCTTGGGGGCCATGAGCAGTTCTTC. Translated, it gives CASSPLGGHEQFF.

The CDR3 protein is CSASGTANTEAFF. CDR3 DNA sequence: TGCAGTGCCTCCGGGACAGCGAACACTGAAGCTTTCTTT. The gene calls are TRBV20-1 and TRBJ1-1; 7 nucleotides match TRBD1. The CDR3 spans 13 residues. V was pared by 6 bases and J by 1 base, with 5 bases of the junction left unmatched. CDR1 and CDR2 (germline): DFQATT, SNEGSKA (reference sequence).

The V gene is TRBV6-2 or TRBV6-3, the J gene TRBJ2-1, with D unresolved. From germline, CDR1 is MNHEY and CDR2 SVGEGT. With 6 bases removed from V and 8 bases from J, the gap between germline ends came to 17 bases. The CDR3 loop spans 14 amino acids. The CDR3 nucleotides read TGTGCCAGCAGAAGGCGTCAGAGTGTTGATGAGCAGTTCTTC. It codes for CASRRRQSVDEQFF.

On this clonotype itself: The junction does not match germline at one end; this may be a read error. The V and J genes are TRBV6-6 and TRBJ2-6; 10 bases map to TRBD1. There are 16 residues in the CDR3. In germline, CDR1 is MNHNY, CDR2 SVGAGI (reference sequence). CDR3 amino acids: CASWGQGLSEANVLTF. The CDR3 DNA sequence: TGTGCCAGCTGGGGACAGGGGTTATCTGAGGCCAACGTCCTGACTTTC.

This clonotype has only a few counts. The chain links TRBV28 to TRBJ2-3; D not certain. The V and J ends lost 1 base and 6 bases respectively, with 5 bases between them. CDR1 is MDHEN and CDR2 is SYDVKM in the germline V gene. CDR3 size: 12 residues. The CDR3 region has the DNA TGTGCCAGCAGTTTATTTCAGGATACGCAGTATTTT. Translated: CASSLFQDTQYF.

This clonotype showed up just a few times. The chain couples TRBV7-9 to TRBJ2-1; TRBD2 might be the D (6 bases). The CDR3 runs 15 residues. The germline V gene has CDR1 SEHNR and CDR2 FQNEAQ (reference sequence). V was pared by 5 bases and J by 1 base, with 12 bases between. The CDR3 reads CASSTAGSSYNEQFF. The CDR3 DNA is TGTGCCAGCAGCACGGCGGGGTCATCCTACAATGAGCAGTTCTTC. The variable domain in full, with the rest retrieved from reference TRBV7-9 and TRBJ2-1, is DTGVSQNPRHKITKRGQNVTFRCDPISEHNRLYWYRQTLGQGPEFLTYFQNEAQLEKSRLLSDRFSAERPKGSFSTLEIQRTEQGDSAMYLCASSTAGSSYNEQFFGPGTRLTVL.

The CDR3 region has the DNA TGTGCCAGCAGCCAGACGGCGGCTCACCTCTATGGCTACACCTTC. Protein sequence: CASSQTAAHLYGYTF. The chain carries TRBV3-1 and TRBJ1-2, with D unclear. There are 15 residues in the CDR3. Trimming stripped 3 bases from V and 4 bases from J, with 15 bases between. Germline V gene data show CDR1 as LGHDT and CDR2 as YNNKEL (reference sequence).

CDR3 bases: TGTGCCACCAGCAGAGGGGACAGCACGCAGTATTTT. Translation gives CATSRGDSTQYF. The chain combines TRBV15 with TRBJ2-3; 7 bases align to TRBD1. J gave up 9 bases and V 1 base, and 1 base lay outside the gene matches. This CDR3 is 12 amino acids long. The germline V gene encodes CDR1 LNHNV and CDR2 YYDKDF (reference sequence).

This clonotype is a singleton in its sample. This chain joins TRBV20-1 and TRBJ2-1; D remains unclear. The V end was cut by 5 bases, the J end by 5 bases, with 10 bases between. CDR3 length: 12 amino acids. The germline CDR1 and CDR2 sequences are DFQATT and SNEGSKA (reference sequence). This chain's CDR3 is CSAGGLNNEQFF. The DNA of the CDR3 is TGCAGTGCTGGTGGGCTCAACAATGAGCAGTTCTTC.

In DNA, the CDR3 is TGCAGTGCTAGAGACGCGGGGGCGGGTGAAAAACTGTTTTTT. Protein: CSARDAGAGEKLFF. This chain connects TRBV20-1 to TRBJ1-4, with D maybe TRBD1 (6 bases). The CDR3 is made up of 14 amino acids. Per germline, CDR1 DFQATT and CDR2 SNEGSKA (reference sequence). V lost 0 bases and J lost 7, with 12 bases in between.

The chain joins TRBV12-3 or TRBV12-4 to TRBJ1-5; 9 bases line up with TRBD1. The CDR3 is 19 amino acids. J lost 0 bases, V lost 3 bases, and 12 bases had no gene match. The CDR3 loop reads CASSFGTGLRPYSNQPQHF. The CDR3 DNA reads TGTGCCAGCAGTTTCGGGACAGGGCTCCGACCTTATAGCAATCAGCCCCAGCATTTT.

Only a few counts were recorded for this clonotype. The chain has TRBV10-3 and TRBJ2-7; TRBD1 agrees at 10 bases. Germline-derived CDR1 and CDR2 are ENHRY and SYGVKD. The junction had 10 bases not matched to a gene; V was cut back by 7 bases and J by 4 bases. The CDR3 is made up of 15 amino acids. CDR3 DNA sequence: TGTGCCATCAACACCGAGACAGGGGGCCGTTACGAGCAGTACTTC. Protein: CAINTETGGRYEQYF.

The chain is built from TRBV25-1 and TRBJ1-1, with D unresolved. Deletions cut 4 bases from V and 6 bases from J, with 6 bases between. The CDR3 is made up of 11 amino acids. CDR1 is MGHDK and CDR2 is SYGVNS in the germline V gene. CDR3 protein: CASSGRAEAFF. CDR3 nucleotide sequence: TGTGCCAGCAGTGGAAGGGCTGAAGCTTTCTTT.

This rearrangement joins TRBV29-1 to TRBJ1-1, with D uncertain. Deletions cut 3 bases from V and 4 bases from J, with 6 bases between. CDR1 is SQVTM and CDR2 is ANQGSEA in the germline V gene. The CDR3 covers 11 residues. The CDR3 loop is CSVDRPTEAFF. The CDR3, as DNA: TGCAGCGTTGACCGTCCCACTGAAGCTTTCTTT.

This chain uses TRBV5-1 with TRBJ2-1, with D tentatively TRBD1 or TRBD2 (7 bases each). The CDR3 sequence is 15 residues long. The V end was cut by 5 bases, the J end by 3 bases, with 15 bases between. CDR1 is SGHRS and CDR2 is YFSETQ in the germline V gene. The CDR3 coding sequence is TGCGCCAGCAGGCAGGGGGACTACCTCTACAATGAGCAGTTCTTC. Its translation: CASRQGDYLYNEQFF.

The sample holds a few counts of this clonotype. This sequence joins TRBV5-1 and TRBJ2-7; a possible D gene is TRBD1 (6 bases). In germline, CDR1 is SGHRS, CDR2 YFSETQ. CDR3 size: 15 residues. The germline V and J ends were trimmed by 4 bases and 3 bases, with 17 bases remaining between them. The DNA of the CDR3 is TGCGCCAGCAGCCTAGACAGGACCTCCCTCTACGAGCAGTACTTC. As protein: CASSLDRTSLYEQYF.

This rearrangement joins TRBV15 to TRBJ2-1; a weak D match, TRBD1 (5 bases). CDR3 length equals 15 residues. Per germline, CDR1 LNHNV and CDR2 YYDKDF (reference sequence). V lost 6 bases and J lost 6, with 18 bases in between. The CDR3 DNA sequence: TGTGCCACCAGTGGTCGGCAGGGAAGGGTCAATGAGCAGTTCTTC. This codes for CATSGRQGRVNEQFF.

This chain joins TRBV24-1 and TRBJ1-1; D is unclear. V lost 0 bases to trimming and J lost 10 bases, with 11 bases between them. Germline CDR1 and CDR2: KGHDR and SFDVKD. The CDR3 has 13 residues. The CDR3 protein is CATSDLPHPVAFF. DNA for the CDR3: TGTGCCACCAGTGATTTGCCCCACCCTGTAGCTTTCTTT.

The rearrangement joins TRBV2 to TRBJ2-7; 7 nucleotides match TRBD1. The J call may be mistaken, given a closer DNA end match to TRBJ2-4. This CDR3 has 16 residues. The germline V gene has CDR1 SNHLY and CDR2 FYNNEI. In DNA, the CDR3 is TGTGCCAGCAGTACTACCTCGACAGGGCCTCAAAACATTCAGTACTTC. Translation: CASSTTSTGPQNIQYF.

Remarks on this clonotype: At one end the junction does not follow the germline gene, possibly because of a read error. CDR3 loop: CASSPGTIGEPQHF. Here the CDR3 DNA reads TGTGCTAGCAGTCCAGGGACGATTGGGGAGCCCCAGCATTTT. V and J are TRBV12-3 or TRBV12-4 and TRBJ1-5; a possible D gene is TRBD1 (5 bases). CDR3 length: 14 residues.

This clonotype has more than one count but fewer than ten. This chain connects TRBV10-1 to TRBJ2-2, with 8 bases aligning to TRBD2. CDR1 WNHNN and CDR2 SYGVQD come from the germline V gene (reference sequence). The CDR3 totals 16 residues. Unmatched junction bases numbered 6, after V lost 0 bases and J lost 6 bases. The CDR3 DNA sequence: TGCGCCAGCAGTGAGTCGATAGCGGGAAGTTCCGGGGAGCTGTTTTTT. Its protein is CASSESIAGSSGELFF.

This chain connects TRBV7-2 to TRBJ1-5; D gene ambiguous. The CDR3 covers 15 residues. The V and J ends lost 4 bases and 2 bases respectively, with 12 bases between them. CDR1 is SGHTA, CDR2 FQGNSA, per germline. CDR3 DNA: TGTGCCAGCAGCTCGCCGGGTACGGGCAATCAGCCCCAGCATTTT. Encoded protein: CASSSPGTGNQPQHF.

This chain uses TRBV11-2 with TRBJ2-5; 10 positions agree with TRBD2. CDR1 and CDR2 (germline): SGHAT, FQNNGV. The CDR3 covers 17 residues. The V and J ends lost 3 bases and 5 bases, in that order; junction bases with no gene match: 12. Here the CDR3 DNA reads TGTGCCAGCAGCTTCCCCCTAGCGGGGGTCCAGAGGGAGACCCAGTACTTC. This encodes CASSFPLAGVQRETQYF.

The CDR3: CASSSGPSDTIYF. CDR3 nucleotide sequence: TGTGCCAGCAGCTCAGGGCCCAGCGACACCATATATTTT. The chain employs TRBV7-2 and TRBJ1-3; D possibly corresponds to TRBD1 (5 bases). CDR3 length: 13 residues. The V and J ends lost 4 bases and 8 bases respectively, with 12 bases between them. CDR1 and CDR2 from the germline V gene are SGHTA and FQGNSA.

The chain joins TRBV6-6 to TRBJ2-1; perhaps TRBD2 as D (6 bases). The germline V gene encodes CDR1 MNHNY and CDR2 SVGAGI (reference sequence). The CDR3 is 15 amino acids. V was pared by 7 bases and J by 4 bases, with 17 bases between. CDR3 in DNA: TGTGCCAGCATTCTGAACCGGGACTTATACAATGAGCAGTTCTTC. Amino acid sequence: CASILNRDLYNEQFF.